One and the same sample provided the 21 T cell receptor beta chains below, sequenced in a study of T cells in Graves' hyperthyroidism and ophthalmopathy. RNA transcripts yielded amplified TCR beta CDR3 regions. With the HTBI primer set, the TCR CDR3 went through a first round of RT-PCR. TCRdb used MiXCR to reprocess the multiplex PCR reads, holding one entry per CDR3 protein. The sample lists hundreds of thousands of distinct CDR3 sequences, roughly 40% occurring once. The material sequenced was blood. These receptors all come from a man younger than 35 with Graves' hyperthyroidism.

The rearrangement links TRBV6-6 to TRBJ1-1; D might be TRBD1 (5 bases). V was shortened by 6 bases and J by 1 base, with 9 bases between the two germline ends. The CDR3 spans 13 residues. Germline V lookup: CDR1 MNHNY, CDR2 SVGAGI (reference sequence). The CDR3 coding sequence is TGTGCCAGCAGGGCTGGGGGGAACACTGAAGCTTTCTTT. Amino acids: CASRAGGNTEAFF.

A few counts support this clonotype. The chain is built from TRBV7-2 and TRBJ2-5; D gene uncertain. The length of the CDR3 is 13 residues. Germline assignment: CDR1 SGHTA and CDR2 FQGNSA. The V end lost 3 bases, the J end lost 5 bases, and 10 bases lay between the germline ends. Here the CDR3 reads CASSLSRAETQYF. The CDR3 nucleotides read TGTGCCAGCAGCTTGTCTCGGGCCGAGACCCAGTACTTC.

This clonotype was detected many times. CDR3 region: CASSFGGLGANVLTF. The CDR3 DNA sequence: TGCGCCAGCAGCTTCGGTGGTCTGGGGGCCAACGTCCTGACTTTC. The chain couples TRBV5-1 to TRBJ2-6; no firm D call. Trimming removed 2 bases from V and 4 bases from J, with 10 bases in between. Germline V gives CDR1 SGHRS, CDR2 YFSETQ. CDR3 length: 15 amino acids.

The V gene is TRBV9, the J gene TRBJ2-5, with D possibly being TRBD1 or TRBD2 (7 bases each). The germline V gene encodes CDR1 SGDLS and CDR2 YYNGEE. CDR3 length equals 16 residues. V was cut by 4 bases and J by 3 bases, with 19 bases left in between. The CDR3 reads CASSTSGTAIEETQYF. The CDR3, as DNA: TGTGCCAGCAGCACCAGCGGGACAGCTATCGAAGAGACCCAGTACTTC. The full variable domain, rest sourced from reference TRBV9 and TRBJ2-5, is DSGVTQTPKHLITATGQRVTLRCSPRSGDLSVYWYQQSLDQGLQFLIQYYNGEERAKGNILERFSAQQFPDLHSELNLSSLELGDSALYFCASSTSGTAIEETQYFGPGTRLLVL.

The chain employs TRBV5-1 and TRBJ2-5; D assignment may be TRBD1 or TRBD2 (5 bases each). This CDR3 spans 15 amino acids. V dropped 4 bases and J dropped 0 bases, with 13 bases sitting between them. From germline, CDR1 is SGHRS and CDR2 YFSETQ. The CDR3 region has the DNA TGCGCCAGCAGCCAAATCGGGACCTACCAAGAGACCCAGTACTTC. It codes for CASSQIGTYQETQYF.

The genes are TRBV5-1 and TRBJ1-1, with D possibly matching TRBD1 (5 bases). CDR3 length equals 15 residues. Germline V lookup: CDR1 SGHRS, CDR2 YFSETQ. The V end was cut by 3 bases, the J end by 3 bases, with 15 bases between. The DNA of the CDR3 is TGCGCCAGCAGCTCCGGGGACCGCGCCGACACTGAAGCTTTCTTT. Encoded protein: CASSSGDRADTEAFF.

The chain links TRBV10-3 to TRBJ1-3; 8 bases map to TRBD1. The CDR3 is 12 amino acids. Per the germline V gene, CDR1 is ENHRY and CDR2 is SYGVKD. The trim removed 11 bases at V and 9 bases at J, leaving 9 bases unmatched. CDR3 coding DNA: TGTGCCTCCCAAGGGGGACAGGTCACCATATATTTT. Protein product: CASQGGQVTIYF.

To note about this clonotype: One end of the junction fails to match germline, which may point to a read error. The V gene is TRBV5-1, the J gene TRBJ2-7; 8 bases align to TRBD1. CDR1 and CDR2 from the germline V gene are SGHRS and YFSETQ. The CDR3 sequence is 14 residues long. CDR3 nucleotide sequence: TGCGCCGGCAGCTTCGACAGGGGTTCCTACGAGCAGTACTTC. It yields the protein CAGSFDRGSYEQYF.

The table lists this clonotype with a few counts. V usage is TRBV12-3 or TRBV12-4 and J usage is TRBJ2-7; 7 bases line up with TRBD1. V shed 4 bases and J 3 bases; nucleotides not matched to a gene: 3. The CDR3 runs to 13 residues. The CDR3 loop is CASSSQGYYEQYF. CDR3 bases: TGTGCCAGCAGTTCACAGGGGTACTACGAGCAGTACTTC.

This clonotype occurred many times. In DNA form, the CDR3 reads TGCAGCGTTGGCGACGGAGGGGGTCAGAACGAGCAGTACTTC. Translating it yields CSVGDGGGQNEQYF. The V gene is TRBV29-1, the J gene TRBJ2-7; D is tentatively TRBD1 or TRBD2 (6 bases each). V shed 4 bases and J shed 5 bases, with 18 bases lying between them. This CDR3 contains 14 residues. Germline V CDR1 and CDR2: SQVTM, ANQGSEA.

The chain has TRBV7-9 and TRBJ1-3, with 7 positions matching TRBD1. After removal of 6 bases from V and 4 bases from J, the junction contained 9 bases not matched to a gene. The CDR3 contains 15 residues. Per the germline V gene, CDR1 is SEHNR and CDR2 is FQNEAQ (reference sequence). The CDR3 reads CASSPQGGQGNTIYF. CDR3 bases: TGTGCCAGCAGTCCTCAAGGGGGCCAGGGAAACACCATATATTTT. The full variable domain, in which reference TRBV7-9 and TRBJ1-3 provide the parts outside the CDR3, is DTGVSQNPRHKITKRGQNVTFRCDPISEHNRLYWYRQTLGQGPEFLTYFQNEAQLEKSRLLSDRFSAERPKGSFSTLEIQRTEQGDSAMYLCASSPQGGQGNTIYFGEGSWLTVV.

The chain joins TRBV20-1 to TRBJ2-6; D is unresolved. Germline assignment: CDR1 DFQATT and CDR2 SNEGSKA (reference sequence). Deletions cut 5 bases from V and 4 bases from J, with 6 bases between. This CDR3 spans 12 amino acids. The CDR3 DNA is TGCAGTGCTGCCGAGGGGGCCAACGTCCTGACTTTC. This encodes CSAAEGANVLTF.

The sample holds many counts of this clonotype. The J gene is TRBJ1-5, the V gene TRBV13, with a tentative D call TRBD1 (5 bases). CDR3 length: 14 residues. V dropped 5 bases and J dropped 3 bases, with 11 bases sitting between them. In germline, CDR1 is PRHDT, CDR2 FYEKMQ (reference sequence). The CDR3 loop reads CASSDGTDNQPQHF. The CDR3 DNA sequence: TGTGCCAGCAGCGATGGGACGGACAATCAGCCCCAGCATTTT.

The table lists this clonotype with many counts. The chain is built from TRBV29-1 and TRBJ1-2; D remains ambiguous. The CDR3 length is 15 residues. Germline-derived CDR1 and CDR2 are SQVTM and ANQGSEA. Trimming cost V 2 bases and J 3 bases, with 16 bases left between them. The CDR3 reads CSVESGLPADYGYTF. The CDR3 coding sequence is TGCAGCGTTGAATCCGGCCTACCGGCTGACTATGGCTACACCTTC.

This clonotype was recorded at least ten times. The chain uses TRBV7-2 and TRBJ2-7, with 10 bases lining up with TRBD2. Germline lookup yields CDR1 SGHTA and CDR2 FQGNSA. The CDR3 totals 14 residues. V lost 5 bases and J lost 4; bases outside the gene matches: 5. The CDR3 nucleotides are TGTGCCAGCAGCGTGGGACTAGCGACGTACGAGCAGTACTTC. Translation gives CASSVGLATYEQYF.

The chain couples TRBV7-6 to TRBJ2-7; TRBD2 is a possible D gene (6 bases). CDR1 is SGHVS and CDR2 is FNYEAQ in the germline V gene. There are 12 residues in the CDR3. V was cut by 7 bases and J by 6 bases, with 13 bases left in between. Here the CDR3 DNA reads TGTGCCAGCAAGGAGGGTACGACCGAGCAGTACTTC. Translation gives CASKEGTTEQYF.

This rearrangement joins TRBV7-2 to TRBJ2-7; D unresolved. This CDR3 is built from 15 residues. Trimming stripped 5 bases from V and 5 bases from J, with 19 bases between. Germline values: CDR1 SGHTA, CDR2 FQGNSA. CDR3 in DNA: TGTGCCAGCAGCCTCCATGCAGGAGCTAGTGACGAGCAGTACTTC. Translated, it gives CASSLHAGASDEQYF.

The chain uses TRBV10-3 and TRBJ2-5, with D maybe TRBD2 (6 bases). In germline, CDR1 is ENHRY, CDR2 SYGVKD. V was pared by 10 bases and J by 2 bases, with 14 bases between. The CDR3 contains 13 residues. CDR3 nucleotides: TGTGCCAGTGTCCCCCGGGGGCAAGAGACCCAGTACTTC. Protein: CASVPRGQETQYF.

The V gene is TRBV11-2, the J gene TRBJ2-7, with 9 bases aligning to TRBD1. This CDR3 spans 14 amino acids. V was clipped by 8 bases and J by 6 bases; unmatched bases: 11. Germline CDR1 reads SGHAT; CDR2 reads FQNNGV. CDR3 amino acids: CASRTTGGRLEQYF. CDR3 DNA: TGTGCCAGCCGAACGACAGGGGGGCGACTCGAGCAGTACTTC.

The chain combines TRBV2 with TRBJ2-5, with 7 bases that match TRBD1. Trimming at V came to 6 bases and at J to 5 bases, leaving 15 bases not matched to a gene. Germline CDR1 SNHLY, CDR2 FYNNEI. The CDR3 totals 16 residues. CDR3 nucleotides: TGTGCCAGCAGCCAAGAGGGGGCGGAAGGTGAGGAGACCCAGTACTTC. It codes for CASSQEGAEGEETQYF.

A note on this clonotype: Just one base apart from a much larger clone, this may be a read error. J is TRBJ1-4 and V is TRBV2, with D unclear. This CDR3 is 16 amino acids long. V was shortened by 5 bases and J by 3 bases, with 16 bases between the two germline ends. The germline CDR1 and CDR2 sequences are SNHLY and FYNNEI. The CDR3, as DNA: TGTGCCAGCAGTCTGACAAGGATCACGCCTAATGAAAAACTGTTTTTT. This encodes CASSLTRITPNEKLFF.